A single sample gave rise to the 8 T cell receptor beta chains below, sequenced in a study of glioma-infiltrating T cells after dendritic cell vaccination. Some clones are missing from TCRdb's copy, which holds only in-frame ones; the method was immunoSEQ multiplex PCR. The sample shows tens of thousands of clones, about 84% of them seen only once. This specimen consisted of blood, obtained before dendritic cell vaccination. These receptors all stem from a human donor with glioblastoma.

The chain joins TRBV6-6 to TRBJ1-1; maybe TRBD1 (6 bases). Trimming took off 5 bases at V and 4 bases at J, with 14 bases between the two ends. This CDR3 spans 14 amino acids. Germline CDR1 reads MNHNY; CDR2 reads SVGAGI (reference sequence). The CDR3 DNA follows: TGTGCCAGCAGTCTCACAGGGAGGGGCACTGAAGCTTTCTTT. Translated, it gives CASSLTGRGTEAFF.

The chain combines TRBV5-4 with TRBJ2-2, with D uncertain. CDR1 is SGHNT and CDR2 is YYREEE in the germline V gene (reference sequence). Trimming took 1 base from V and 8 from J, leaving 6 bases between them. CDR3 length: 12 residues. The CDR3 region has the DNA TGTGCCAGCAGCTTGTTCCTAGGGGAGCTGTTTTTT. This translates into CASSLFLGELFF.

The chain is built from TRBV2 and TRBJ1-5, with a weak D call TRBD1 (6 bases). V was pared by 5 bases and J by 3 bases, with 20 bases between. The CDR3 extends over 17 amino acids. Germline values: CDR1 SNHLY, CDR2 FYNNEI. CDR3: CASSPDRRVRANQPQHF. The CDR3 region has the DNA TGTGCCAGCAGTCCCGACAGGAGAGTTCGGGCCAATCAGCCCCAGCATTTT.

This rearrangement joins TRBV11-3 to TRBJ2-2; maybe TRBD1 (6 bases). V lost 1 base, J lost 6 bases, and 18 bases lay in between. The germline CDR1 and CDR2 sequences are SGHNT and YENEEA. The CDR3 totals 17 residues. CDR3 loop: CASSLAFGGERAGELFF. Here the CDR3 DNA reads TGTGCCAGCAGCTTAGCTTTTGGGGGCGAAAGAGCCGGGGAGCTGTTTTTT.

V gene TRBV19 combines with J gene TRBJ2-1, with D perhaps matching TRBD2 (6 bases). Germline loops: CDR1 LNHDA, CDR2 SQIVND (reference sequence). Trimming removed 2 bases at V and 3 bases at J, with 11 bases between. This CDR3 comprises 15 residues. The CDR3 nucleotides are TGTGCCAGTAGTATAAGACTGGACTACTACAATGAGCAGTTCTTC. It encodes CASSIRLDYYNEQFF. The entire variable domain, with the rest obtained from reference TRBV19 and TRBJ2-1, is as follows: DGGITQSPKYLFRKEGQNVTLSCEQNLNHDAMYWYRQDPGQGLRLIYYSQIVNDFQKGDIAEGYSVSREKKESFPLTVTSAQKNPTAFYLCASSIRLDYYNEQFFGPGTRLTVL.

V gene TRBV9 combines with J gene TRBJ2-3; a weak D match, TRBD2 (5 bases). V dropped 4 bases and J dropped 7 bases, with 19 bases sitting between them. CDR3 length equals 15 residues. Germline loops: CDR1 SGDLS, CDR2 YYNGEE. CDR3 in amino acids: CASSPYPGRVNTQYF. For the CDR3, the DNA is TGTGCCAGCAGCCCCTACCCCGGGCGGGTGAATACGCAGTATTTT.

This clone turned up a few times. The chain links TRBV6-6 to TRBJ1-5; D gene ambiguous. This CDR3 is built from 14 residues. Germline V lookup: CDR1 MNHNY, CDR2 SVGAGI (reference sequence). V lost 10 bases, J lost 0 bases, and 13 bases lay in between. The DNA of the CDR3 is TGTGCCACAGAGGGAGTAAATAGCAATCAGCCCCAGCATTTT. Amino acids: CATEGVNSNQPQHF.

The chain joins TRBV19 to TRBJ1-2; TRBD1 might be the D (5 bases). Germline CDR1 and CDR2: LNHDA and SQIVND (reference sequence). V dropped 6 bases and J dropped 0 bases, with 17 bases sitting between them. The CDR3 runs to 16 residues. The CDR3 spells CASSSPRGRPNYGYTF. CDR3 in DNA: TGTGCCAGTAGCAGCCCTAGGGGAAGGCCTAACTATGGCTACACCTTC. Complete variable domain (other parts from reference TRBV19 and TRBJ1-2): DGGITQSPKYLFRKEGQNVTLSCEQNLNHDAMYWYRQDPGQGLRLIYYSQIVNDFQKGDIAEGYSVSREKKESFPLTVTSAQKNPTAFYLCASSSPRGRPNYGYTFGSGTRLTVV.